The 9 T cell receptor beta chains below come from one sample, sequenced in a study of blood T cell repertoires in COVID-19. Generated by immunoSEQ multiplex PCR, the TCRdb table keeps only in-frame clones and is missing some. The sample lists about 65,000 clones; around nine tenths were seen once. The material sequenced was peripheral blood. The receptors stem from a man aged 55-75 years with acute or convalescent COVID-19.

The chain employs TRBV3-1 (or the pseudogene TRBV3-2) and TRBJ2-1, with TRBD2 matching 8 bases. Germline V CDR1 and CDR2: LGHDT, YNNKEL (reference sequence). This CDR3 is 15 amino acids long. Trimming cost V 5 bases and J 1 base; bases outside gene matches: 4. The CDR3 coding sequence is TGTGCCAGCAGCTTGGGACTAGAATCCTACAATGAGCAGTTCTTC. Protein product: CASSLGLESYNEQFF.

The chain employs TRBV6-5 and TRBJ1-3, with D perhaps matching TRBD1 (6 bases). V was clipped by 4 bases and J by 2 bases, with 12 bases between them. Germline V lookup: CDR1 MNHEY, CDR2 SVGAGI. The CDR3 loop spans 15 amino acids. CDR3 nucleotides: TGTGCCAGCAGTTGGATAGGGGGGGCTGGAAACACCATATATTTT. Its translation: CASSWIGGAGNTIYF.

This chain joins TRBV9 and TRBJ2-1; 8 nucleotides agree with TRBD2. Germline loops: CDR1 SGDLS, CDR2 YYNGEE. V was clipped by 0 bases and J by 0 bases; unmatched bases: 11. There are 19 residues in the CDR3. In DNA form, the CDR3 reads TGTGCCAGCAGCGTAGGAATCGGGGGGGTATTAAGCTCCTACAATGAGCAGTTCTTC. It encodes CASSVGIGGVLSSYNEQFF.

The chain carries TRBV5-4 and TRBJ2-2; D not certain. CDR1 SGHNT and CDR2 YYREEE come from the germline V gene (reference sequence). CDR3 length: 15 residues. The V end was cut by 4 bases, the J end by 2 bases, with 12 bases between. The CDR3 bases are TGTGCCAGCAGCCGGCAGGCCCACAACACCGGGGAGCTGTTTTTT. It encodes CASSRQAHNTGELFF.

V is TRBV28 and J is TRBJ1-5, with 8 bases lining up with TRBD1. J lost 2 bases, V lost 1 base, and 10 bases had no gene match. The CDR3 consists of 18 residues. Germline CDR1 MDHEN, CDR2 SYDVKM. The CDR3 bases are TGTGCCAGCAGTTTATCTCAATGGACAGGGATGGGCAATCAGCCCCAGCATTTT. The encoded protein is CASSLSQWTGMGNQPQHF. Full variable domain (rest looked up from reference TRBV28 and TRBJ1-5): DVKVTQSSRYLVKRTGEKVFLECVQDMDHENMFWYRQDPGLGLRLIYFSYDVKMKEKGDIPEGYSVSREKKERFSLILESASTNQTSMYLCASSLSQWTGMGNQPQHFGDGTRLSIL.

This clone was observed once. V usage is TRBV12-5 and J usage is TRBJ2-4; tentative D call: TRBD1 (6 bases). Trimming stripped 1 base from V and 0 bases from J, with 13 bases between. This CDR3 spans 17 amino acids. The germline CDR1 and CDR2 sequences are LGHNT and FRNRAP. The CDR3 reads CASGLESGVLAKNIQYF. The DNA of the CDR3 is TGTGCTAGTGGTTTGGAGTCAGGGGTTCTAGCCAAAAACATTCAGTACTTC.

The chain combines TRBV6-6 with TRBJ2-1; TRBD2 aligns across 11 bases. This CDR3 spans 15 amino acids. Looked up from germline, CDR1 is MNHNY and CDR2 is SVGAGI (reference sequence). V shed 5 bases, J shed 8 bases, and the junction held 8 bases outside the gene matches. CDR3 coding DNA: TGTGCCAGCAGTACTAGTAGCGGGGGGGCCCATGAGCAGTTCTTC. Residues: CASSTSSGGAHEQFF.

The chain uses TRBV18 and TRBJ1-2, with 8 bases lining up with TRBD1. CDR3 size: 13 residues. The ends lost 3 bases at V and 5 bases at J; junction bases unmatched: 2. Per germline, CDR1 KGHSH and CDR2 LQKENI. CDR3 in DNA: TGTGCCAGCTCACCCGGACAGGGATATGGCTACACCTTC. Translating gives CASSPGQGYGYTF.

The chain joins TRBV12-5 to TRBJ1-1, with 7 nucleotides matching TRBD1. Germline CDR1 reads LGHNT; CDR2 reads FRNRAP. The V and J ends lost 1 base and 4 bases, in that order; junction bases with no gene match: 3. The CDR3 runs 14 residues. This CDR3 is CASGLEQGSTEAFF. CDR3 DNA sequence: TGTGCTAGTGGTTTGGAACAGGGGTCCACTGAAGCTTTCTTT.